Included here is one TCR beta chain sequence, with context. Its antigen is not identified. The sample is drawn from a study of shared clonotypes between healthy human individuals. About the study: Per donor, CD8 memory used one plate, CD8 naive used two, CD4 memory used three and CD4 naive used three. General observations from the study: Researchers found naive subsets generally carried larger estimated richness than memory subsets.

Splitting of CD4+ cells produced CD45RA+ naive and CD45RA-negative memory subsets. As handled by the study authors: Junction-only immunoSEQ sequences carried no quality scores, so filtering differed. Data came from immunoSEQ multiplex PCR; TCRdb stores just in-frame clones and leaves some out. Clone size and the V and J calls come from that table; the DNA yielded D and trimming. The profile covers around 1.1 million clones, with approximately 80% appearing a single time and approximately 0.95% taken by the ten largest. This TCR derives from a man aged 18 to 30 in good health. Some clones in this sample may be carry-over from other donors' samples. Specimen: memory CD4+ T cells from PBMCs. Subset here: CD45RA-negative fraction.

As DNA, the CDR3 is TGCAGCGGGGAGCAGGGGGCTGTGAGCACCCATGAGCAGTTCTTC. This translates into CSGEQGAVSTHEQFF. The chain employs TRBV29-1 and TRBJ2-1; TRBD1 matches 8 bases. V shed 7 bases and J 8 bases; nucleotides not matched to a gene: 16. The CDR3 is 15 amino acids. Germline V gene lookup returns CDR1 SQVTM and CDR2 ANQGSEA.